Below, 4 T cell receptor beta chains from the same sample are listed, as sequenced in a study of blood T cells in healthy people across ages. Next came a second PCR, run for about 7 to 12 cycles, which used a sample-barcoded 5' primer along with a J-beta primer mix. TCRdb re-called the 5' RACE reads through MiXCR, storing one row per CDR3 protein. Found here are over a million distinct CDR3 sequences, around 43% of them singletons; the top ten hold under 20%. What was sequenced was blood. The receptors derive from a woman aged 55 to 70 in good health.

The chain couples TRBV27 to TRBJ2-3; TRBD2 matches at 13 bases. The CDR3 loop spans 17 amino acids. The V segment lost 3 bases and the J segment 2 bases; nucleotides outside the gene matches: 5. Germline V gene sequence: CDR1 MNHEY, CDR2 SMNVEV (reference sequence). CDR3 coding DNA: TGTGCCAGCAGTTTCCTAGGGACTAGCGGGAACACAGATACGCAGTATTTT. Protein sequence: CASSFLGTSGNTDTQYF.

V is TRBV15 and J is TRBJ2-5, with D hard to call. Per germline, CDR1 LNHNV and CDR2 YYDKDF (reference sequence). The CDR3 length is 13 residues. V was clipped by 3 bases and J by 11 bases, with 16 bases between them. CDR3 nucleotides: TGTGCCACCAGCAGGACGTCTTTCGGTGAGCAGTACTTC. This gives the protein CATSRTSFGEQYF.

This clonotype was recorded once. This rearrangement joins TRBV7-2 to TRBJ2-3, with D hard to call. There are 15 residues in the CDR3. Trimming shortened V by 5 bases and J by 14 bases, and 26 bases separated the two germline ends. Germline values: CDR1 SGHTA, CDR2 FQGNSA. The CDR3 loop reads CASSLRRPDSRYAYF. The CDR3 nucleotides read TGTGCCAGCAGCCTACGACGGCCCGACTCTAGATACGCGTATTTT. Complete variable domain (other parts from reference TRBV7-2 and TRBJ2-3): GAGVSQSPSNKVTEKGKDVELRCDPISGHTALYWYRQSLGQGLEFLIYFQGNSAPDKSGLPSDRFSAERTGGSVSTLTIQRTQQEDSAVYLCASSLRRPDSRYAYFGPGTRLTVL.

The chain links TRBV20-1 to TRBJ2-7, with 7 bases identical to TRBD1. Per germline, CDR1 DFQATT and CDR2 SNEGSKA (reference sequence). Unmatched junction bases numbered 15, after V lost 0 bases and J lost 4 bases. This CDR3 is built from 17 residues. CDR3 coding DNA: TGCAGTGCTAGAGAGCCCCTTGCCGGGACAGACATTTACGAGCAGTACTTC. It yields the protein CSAREPLAGTDIYEQYF.